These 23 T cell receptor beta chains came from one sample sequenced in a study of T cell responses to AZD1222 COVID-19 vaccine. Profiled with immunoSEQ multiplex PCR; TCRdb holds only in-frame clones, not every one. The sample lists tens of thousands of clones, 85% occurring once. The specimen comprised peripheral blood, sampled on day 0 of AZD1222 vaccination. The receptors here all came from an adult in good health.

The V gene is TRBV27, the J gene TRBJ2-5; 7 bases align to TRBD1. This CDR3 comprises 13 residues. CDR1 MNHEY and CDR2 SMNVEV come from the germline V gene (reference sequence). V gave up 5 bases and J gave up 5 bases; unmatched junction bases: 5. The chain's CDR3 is CASSTDRAETQYF. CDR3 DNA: TGTGCCAGCAGTACAGACAGGGCTGAGACCCAGTACTTC.

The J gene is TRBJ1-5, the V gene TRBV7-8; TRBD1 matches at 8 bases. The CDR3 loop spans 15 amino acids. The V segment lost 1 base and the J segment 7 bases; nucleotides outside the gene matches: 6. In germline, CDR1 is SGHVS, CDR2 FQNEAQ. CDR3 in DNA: TGTGCCAGCAGCTTAGGGACAGGGACTTACCAGCCCCAGCATTTT. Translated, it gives CASSLGTGTYQPQHF.

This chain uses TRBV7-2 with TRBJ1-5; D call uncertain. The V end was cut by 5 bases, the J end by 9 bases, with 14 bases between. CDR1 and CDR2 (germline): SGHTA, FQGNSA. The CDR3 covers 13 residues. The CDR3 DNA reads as TGTGCCAGCAGCCAATCAGGCGCTGGGCCCCAGCATTTT. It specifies CASSQSGAGPQHF.

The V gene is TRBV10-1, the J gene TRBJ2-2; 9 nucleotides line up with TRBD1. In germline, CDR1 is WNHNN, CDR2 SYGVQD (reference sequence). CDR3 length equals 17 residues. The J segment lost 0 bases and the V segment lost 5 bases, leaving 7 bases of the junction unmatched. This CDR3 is CASSLTGGRANTGELFF. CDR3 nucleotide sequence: TGCGCCAGCAGTCTGACAGGGGGTCGGGCGAACACCGGGGAGCTGTTTTTT.

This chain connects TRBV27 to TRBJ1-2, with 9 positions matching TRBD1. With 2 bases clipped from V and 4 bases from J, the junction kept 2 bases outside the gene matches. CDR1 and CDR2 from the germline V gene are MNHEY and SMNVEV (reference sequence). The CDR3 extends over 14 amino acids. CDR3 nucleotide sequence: TGTGCCAGCAGTTTAAAGACAGGGGGCTATGGCTACACCTTC. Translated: CASSLKTGGYGYTF.

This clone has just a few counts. In DNA form, the CDR3 reads TGTGCCAGCAGTCTTATCCCGACCAGGGGCCGCCCCTACGAGCAGTACTTC. It is translated as CASSLIPTRGRPYEQYF. The V gene is TRBV6-6, the J gene TRBJ2-7; maybe TRBD1 (6 bases). This CDR3 contains 17 residues. The ends were cut back, 5 bases at V and 2 bases at J, with 22 bases in the middle. Germline CDR1 is MNHNY and CDR2 is SVGAGI (reference sequence).

CDR3 nucleotide sequence: TGCGCCAGCAGCCAAGGGGCCCAAGAGACCCAGTACTTC. Amino acids: CASSQGAQETQYF. The rearrangement uses TRBV4-1 and TRBJ2-5, with D hard to call. The length of the CDR3 is 13 residues. The V end was cut by 1 base, the J end by 1 base, with 4 bases between. From germline, CDR1 is MGHRA and CDR2 YSYEKL.

This CDR3 is CASSRETSGAHEQYF. CDR3 bases: TGTGCCAGCAGCCGAGAGACTAGCGGGGCGCACGAGCAGTACTTC. The chain links TRBV3-1 (or the pseudogene TRBV3-2) to TRBJ2-7; 11 bases map to TRBD2. The CDR3 sequence is 15 residues long. The junction had 7 bases not matched to a gene; V was cut back by 4 bases and J by 5 bases. Germline-derived CDR1 and CDR2 are LGHDT and YNNKEL (reference sequence).

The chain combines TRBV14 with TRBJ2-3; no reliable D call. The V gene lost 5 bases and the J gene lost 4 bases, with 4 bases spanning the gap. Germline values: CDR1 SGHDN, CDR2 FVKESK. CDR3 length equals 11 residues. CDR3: CASSFSDTQYF. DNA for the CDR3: TGTGCCAGCAGCTTTTCAGATACGCAGTATTTT.

In DNA form, the CDR3 reads TGTGCCAGCAGCCGATGGTTACGAGAGACCCAGTACTTC. Protein: CASSRWLRETQYF. The chain couples TRBV7-6 to TRBJ2-5; no clear D. CDR1 and CDR2 (germline): SGHVS, FNYEAQ. V gave up 5 bases and J gave up 4 bases, with 11 bases separating them. This CDR3 is built from 13 residues. Complete variable domain (other parts from reference TRBV7-6 and TRBJ2-5): GAGVSQSPRYKVTKRGQDVALRCDPISGHVSLYWYRQALGQGPEFLTYFNYEAQQDKSGLPNDRFSAERPEGSISTLTIQRTEQRDSAMYRCASSRWLRETQYFGPGTRLLVL.

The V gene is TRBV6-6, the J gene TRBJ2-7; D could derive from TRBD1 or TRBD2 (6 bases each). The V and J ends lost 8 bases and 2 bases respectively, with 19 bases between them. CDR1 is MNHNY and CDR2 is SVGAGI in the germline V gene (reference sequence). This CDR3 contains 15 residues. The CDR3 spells CASQMKGGPTYEQYF. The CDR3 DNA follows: TGTGCCAGCCAAATGAAGGGGGGTCCAACCTACGAGCAGTACTTC.

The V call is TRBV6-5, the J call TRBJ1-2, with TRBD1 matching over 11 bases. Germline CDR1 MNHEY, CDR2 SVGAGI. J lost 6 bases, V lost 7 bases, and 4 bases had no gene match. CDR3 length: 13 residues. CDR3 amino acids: CASTPGQGDGYTF. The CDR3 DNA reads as TGTGCCAGCACCCCGGGACAGGGGGATGGCTACACCTTC.

The CDR3, as DNA: TGTGCCAGCAGCCTATCGGACAGGGTAAGCTACGAGCAGTACTTC. It yields the protein CASSLSDRVSYEQYF. The chain carries TRBV11-2 and TRBJ2-7, with 8 nucleotides matching TRBD1. Germline V gives CDR1 SGHAT, CDR2 FQNNGV. Losses at the gene ends were 5 bases for V and 3 bases for J; bases not matched to a gene: 9. The length of the CDR3 is 15 residues. Drawing the rest from reference TRBV11-2 and TRBJ2-7, the complete variable domain is EAGVAQSPRYKIIEKRQSVAFWCNPISGHATLYWYQQILGQGPKLLIQFQNNGVVDDSQLPKDRFSAERLKGVDSTLKIQPAKLEDSAVYLCASSLSDRVSYEQYFGPGTRLTVT.

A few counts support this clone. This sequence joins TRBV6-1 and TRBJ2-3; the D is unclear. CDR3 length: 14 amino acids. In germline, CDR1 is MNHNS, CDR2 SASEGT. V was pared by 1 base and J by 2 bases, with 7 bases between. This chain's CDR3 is CASSEDGYTDTQYF. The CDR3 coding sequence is TGTGCCAGCAGTGAAGATGGGTACACAGATACGCAGTATTTT.

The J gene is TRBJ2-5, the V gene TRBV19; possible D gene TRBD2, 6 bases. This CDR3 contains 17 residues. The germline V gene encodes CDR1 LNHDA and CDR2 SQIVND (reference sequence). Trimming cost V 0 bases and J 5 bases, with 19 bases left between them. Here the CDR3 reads CASSIDHTDVGGETQYF. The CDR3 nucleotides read TGTGCCAGTAGTATAGACCACACGGACGTTGGAGGGGAGACCCAGTACTTC.

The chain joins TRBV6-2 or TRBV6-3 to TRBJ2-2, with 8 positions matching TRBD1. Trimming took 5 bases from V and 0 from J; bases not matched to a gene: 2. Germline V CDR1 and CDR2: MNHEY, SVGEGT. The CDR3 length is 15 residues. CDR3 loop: CASSGTGANTGELFF. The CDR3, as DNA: TGTGCCAGCAGTGGGACAGGCGCGAACACCGGGGAGCTGTTTTTT.

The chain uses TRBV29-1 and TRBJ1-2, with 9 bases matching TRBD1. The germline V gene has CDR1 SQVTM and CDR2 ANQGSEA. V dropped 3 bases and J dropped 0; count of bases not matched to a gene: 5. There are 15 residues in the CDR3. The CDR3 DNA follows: TGCAGCGTTGATCGGACAGGGGAGGCTAACTATGGCTACACCTTC. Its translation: CSVDRTGEANYGYTF.

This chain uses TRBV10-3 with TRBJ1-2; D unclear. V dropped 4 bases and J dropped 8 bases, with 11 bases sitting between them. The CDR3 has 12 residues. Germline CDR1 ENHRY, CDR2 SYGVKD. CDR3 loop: CAISGGLSGYTF. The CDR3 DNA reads TGTGCCATCAGTGGGGGATTGTCCGGCTACACCTTC.

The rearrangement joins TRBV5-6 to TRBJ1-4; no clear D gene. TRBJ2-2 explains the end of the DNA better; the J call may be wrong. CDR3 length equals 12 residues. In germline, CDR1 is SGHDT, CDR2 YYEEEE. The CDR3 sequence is CASSLDPTELFF. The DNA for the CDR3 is TGTGCCAGCAGCTTGGACCCCACGGAGCTGTTTTTT.

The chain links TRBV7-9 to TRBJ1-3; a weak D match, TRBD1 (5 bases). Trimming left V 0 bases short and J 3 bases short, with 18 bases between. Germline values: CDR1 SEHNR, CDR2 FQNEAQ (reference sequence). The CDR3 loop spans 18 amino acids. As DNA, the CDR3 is TGTGCCAGCAGCTTAGCTCGATCGTCGGGGGGTGGTGGAAACACCATATATTTT. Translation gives CASSLARSSGGGGNTIYF.

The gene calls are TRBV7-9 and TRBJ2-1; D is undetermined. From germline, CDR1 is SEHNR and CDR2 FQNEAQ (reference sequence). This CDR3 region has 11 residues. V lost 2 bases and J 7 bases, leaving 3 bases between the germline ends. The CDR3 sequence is CASSLKNEQFF. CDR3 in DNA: TGTGCCAGCAGCTTAAAAAATGAGCAGTTCTTC.

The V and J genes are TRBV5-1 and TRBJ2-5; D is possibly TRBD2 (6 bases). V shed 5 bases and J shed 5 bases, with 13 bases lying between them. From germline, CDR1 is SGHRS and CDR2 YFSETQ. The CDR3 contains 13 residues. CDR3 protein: CASSGGLGETQYF. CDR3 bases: TGCGCCAGCAGTGGAGGGTTAGGGGAGACCCAGTACTTC.

For the CDR3, the DNA is TGTGCCAGTAACCTAACTAAGACGGACTCGGTGGAGGGTGAGCAGTTCTTC. It specifies CASNLTKTDSVEGEQFF. V gene TRBV19 combines with J gene TRBJ2-1; the D gene is possibly TRBD2 (6 bases). CDR1 and CDR2 (germline): LNHDA, SQIVND (reference sequence). CDR3 size: 17 residues. The ends were cut back, 7 bases at V and 9 bases at J, with 28 bases in the middle.